What follows are 4 T cell receptor beta chains derived from one specimen sequenced in a study of shared clonotypes between healthy human individuals. Sequenced by immunoSEQ multiplex PCR; TCRdb stores in-frame clones only, minus some. The sample shows under 350,000 clones, roughly 87% of them seen only once. Sample: memory CD8+ T cells sorted from blood. Indicated subset: CD45RO+ cells pooled with CCR7-negative TemRA cells. The receptors shown here come from a man aged 18 to 30 in good health.

The CDR3 loop is CASSVGQPSSYEQYF. CDR3 bases: TGTGCCAGCAGCGTAGGACAGCCCAGCTCCTACGAGCAGTACTTC. The chain uses TRBV9 and TRBJ2-7, with a weak D call TRBD1 (5 bases). V dropped 0 bases and J dropped 0 bases, with 10 bases sitting between them. The CDR3 consists of 15 residues. Germline V gene sequence: CDR1 SGDLS, CDR2 YYNGEE.

The CDR3 here is CASSDEQYF. The CDR3 nucleotides read TGTGCCAGCAGTGACGAGCAGTACTTC. The chain joins TRBV6-4 to TRBJ2-7; D is unresolved. This CDR3 comprises 9 residues. Between the trimmed V and J ends, which lost 2 bases and 7 bases, there was a span of 0 bases. From germline, CDR1 is MRHNA and CDR2 SNTAGT.

The J gene is TRBJ2-7, the V gene TRBV5-1; D possibly corresponds to TRBD1 (6 bases). CDR1 SGHRS and CDR2 YFSETQ come from the germline V gene. Trimming removed 2 bases from V and 5 bases from J, with 14 bases in between. The length of the CDR3 is 14 residues. The CDR3 reads CASSFQGQGDEQYF. DNA of the CDR3: TGCGCCAGCAGCTTCCAGGGGCAAGGTGACGAGCAGTACTTC.

This chain uses TRBV2 with TRBJ2-7; 9 positions agree with TRBD1. With V trimmed by 6 bases and J by 3 bases, 9 bases remained unmatched. CDR3 size: 15 residues. Germline V gene data show CDR1 as SNHLY and CDR2 as FYNNEI. The CDR3 DNA follows: TGTGCCAGCAGCCACCCCACAGGGGGCTTCTACGAGCAGTACTTC. Its protein product is CASSHPTGGFYEQYF.